This record looks at one T cell receptor beta chain sequence and its context. These data belong to a study of blood T cell repertoires in COVID-19. The protocol was immunoSEQ multiplex PCR, while the TCRdb copy is restricted to in-frame clones and leaves out a portion. The sample contains fewer than 450,000 clones, less than 95% of which appear only once. The CDR3 contains 14 residues. Per the germline V gene, CDR1 is MNHEY and CDR2 is SMNVEV (reference sequence). With 4 bases clipped from V and 5 bases from J, the junction kept 2 bases outside the gene matches. The material sequenced was PBMCs or T cells enriched from blood (not recorded which). This TCR was sampled from a man aged 18 to 29 who had recovered from COVID-19. The rearrangement uses TRBV27 and TRBJ1-4; 9 bases map to TRBD1. CDR3 sequence: CASSWTGENEKLFF. The CDR3 DNA reads as TGTGCCAGCAGTTGGACAGGGGAGAATGAAAAACTGTTTTTT.